One and the same sample provided the 5 T cell receptor beta chains below, sequenced in a study of T-cell reconstitution after alpha-beta-depleted transplantation in children (dated by TCRdb to 2015 to 2016). Receptor libraries were prepared by PCR. Sequencing relied on an Illumina HiSeq 2500. To normalize quantification of the TCRbeta repertoire, the TCR libraries were built with molecular barcoding that relied on unique molecular identifiers. TCRdb trimmed the raw reads at Q25, called clones with MiXCR and kept productive beta chains. Each CDR3 protein gets just one entry, which takes the most common genes and DNA from the rows behind it. Counted in this sample were 500,000 to 600,000 distinct CDR3 sequences; about a sixth of them appeared once. More than 2.5% of the sample is held by the ten biggest clonotypes. This sample comprised PBMCs from the stem cell graft donor, obtained from the stem cell graft. These receptors were obtained from a human donor who donated a stem cell graft to a child with acute lymphoblastic leukemia.

This chain joins TRBV10-3 and TRBJ2-3; D is possibly TRBD2 (7 bases). This CDR3 region has 14 residues. V was pared by 8 bases and J by 4 bases, with 16 bases between. Germline V gene lookup returns CDR1 ENHRY and CDR2 SYGVKD. CDR3 sequence reads: CAILAGDRPDTQYF. CDR3 DNA sequence: TGTGCCATCCTCGCGGGAGACAGGCCAGATACGCAGTATTTT.

The V call is TRBV11-1, the J call TRBJ2-5; D gene ambiguous. Germline CDR1 is SGHAT and CDR2 is FQDESV (reference sequence). The V gene lost 6 bases and the J gene lost 5 bases, with 10 bases spanning the gap. The CDR3 extends over 12 amino acids. As DNA, the CDR3 is TGTGCCAGCAGTCCCACAGCGGAGACCCAGTACTTC. Translated, it gives CASSPTAETQYF. Variable domain in full (rest from reference TRBV11-1 and TRBJ2-5): EAEVAQSPRYKITEKSQAVAFWCDPISGHATLYWYRQILGQGPELLVQFQDESVVDDSQLPKDRFSAERLKGVDSTLKIQPAELGDSAMYLCASSPTAETQYFGPGTRLLVL.

This clonotype was observed a few times. The chain is built from TRBV6-4 and TRBJ2-1; perhaps TRBD2 as D (5 bases). The CDR3 is 16 residues long. Germline V CDR1 and CDR2: MRHNA, SNTAGT. Trimming shortened V by 6 bases and J by 9 bases, and 24 bases separated the two germline ends. Here the CDR3 reads CASSGQTSNEVGEQFF. The CDR3 nucleotides read TGTGCCAGCAGCGGCCAAACTAGTAATGAAGTCGGTGAGCAGTTCTTC.

The rearrangement uses TRBV15 and TRBJ1-2; D ambiguous. The length of the CDR3 is 18 residues. Trimming shortened V by 0 bases and J by 4 bases, and 21 bases separated the two germline ends. Germline CDR1 is LNHNV and CDR2 is YYDKDF (reference sequence). CDR3 DNA sequence: TGTGCCACCAGCAGAGAGGGCCCGGCTCAGAGAAGAGGCTATGGCTACACCTTC. This codes for CATSREGPAQRRGYGYTF.

This clonotype was seen only a few times. The chain has TRBV20-1 and TRBJ2-7; D is ambiguous. In germline, CDR1 is DFQATT, CDR2 SNEGSKA (reference sequence). Deletions cut 0 bases from V and 4 bases from J, with 13 bases between. The CDR3 runs to 14 residues. CDR3 DNA: TGCAGTGCTAGAGATCAACAGACAATTTACGAGCAGTACTTC. The encoded protein is CSARDQQTIYEQYF.